Listed here are 27 T cell receptor beta chains from one sample, sequenced in a study of blood T cell repertoires in COVID-19. Some clones are missing from TCRdb's copy, which holds only in-frame ones; the method was immunoSEQ multiplex PCR. The repertoire holds 130,000 or so clones, with around 78% as singletons. Sequenced input: peripheral blood. The receptors were gathered from a human donor in a cohort sampled during active COVID-19.

V and J are TRBV28 and TRBJ1-5; unclear D gene. Between the trimmed V and J ends, which lost 4 bases and 2 bases, there was a span of 18 bases. CDR1 is MDHEN and CDR2 is SYDVKM in the germline V gene. The CDR3 spans 17 residues. CDR3 sequence reads: CASSSPGSPAGNQPQHF. The CDR3 DNA reads TGTGCCAGCAGTTCCCCGGGTAGCCCGGCGGGCAATCAGCCCCAGCATTTT.

The chain has TRBV5-4 and TRBJ2-2, with TRBD1 identical over 10 bases. CDR1 SGHNT and CDR2 YYREEE come from the germline V gene (reference sequence). This CDR3 is 16 amino acids long. Germline trimming cut 3 bases from V and 6 bases from J; bases unmatched to any gene: 8. Written as DNA, the CDR3 is TGTGCCAGCAGCTCCCGGGACAGGGGCTTAGCCGGGGAGCTGTTTTTT. It specifies CASSSRDRGLAGELFF.

The genes are TRBV5-1 and TRBJ2-5; 8 bases line up with TRBD2. Per the germline V gene, CDR1 is SGHRS and CDR2 is YFSETQ. There are 14 residues in the CDR3. Losses at the gene ends were 4 bases for V and 1 base for J; bases not matched to a gene: 3. The CDR3 loop is CASSPGGPQETQYF. The CDR3 DNA follows: TGCGCCAGCAGCCCGGGGGGGCCCCAAGAGACCCAGTACTTC.

This clone appeared once. The chain recombines TRBV5-8 with TRBJ2-3; D is perhaps TRBD1 (6 bases). Germline-derived CDR1 and CDR2 are SGHTS and YDEGEE. The CDR3 loop spans 14 amino acids. Trimming removed 1 base from V and 7 bases from J, with 13 bases in between. The CDR3 bases are TGTGCCAGCAGCTTGCTTTCAGGGGCATATACGCAGTATTTT. Amino acids: CASSLLSGAYTQYF.

V gene TRBV28 combines with J gene TRBJ2-1, with D maybe TRBD1 (5 bases). The length of the CDR3 is 14 residues. V lost 7 bases and J lost 7, with 17 bases in between. Germline loops: CDR1 MDHEN, CDR2 SYDVKM. CDR3 sequence (DNA): TGTGCCAGCAATGGGGCACGAGGAAGGAATGAGCAGTTCTTC. Translation gives CASNGARGRNEQFF. The full variable domain, rest sourced from reference TRBV28 and TRBJ2-1, is DVKVTQSSRYLVKRTGEKVFLECVQDMDHENMFWYRQDPGLGLRLIYFSYDVKMKEKGDIPEGYSVSREKKERFSLILESASTNQTSMYLCASNGARGRNEQFFGPGTRLTVL.

CDR3 DNA sequence: TGTGCCTGGAGTCACGGGACACCGAGGAAAAACGAGCAGTACTTC. It codes for CAWSHGTPRKNEQYF. The chain joins TRBV30 to TRBJ2-7; the D gene is possibly TRBD1 (6 bases). CDR3 length equals 15 residues. The germline V and J ends were trimmed by 2 bases and 5 bases, with 19 bases remaining between them. Germline CDR1 GTSNPN, CDR2 SVGIG (reference sequence).

The genes are TRBV5-1 and TRBJ1-6; a possible D gene is TRBD1 (6 bases). The V gene's germline CDR1 is SGHRS and CDR2 YFSETQ. The CDR3 totals 14 residues. The V gene lost 4 bases and the J gene lost 9 bases, with 14 bases spanning the gap. This CDR3 reads CASSPLTGSSPLHF. In nucleotides, the CDR3 is TGCGCCAGCAGCCCACTCACAGGGTCTTCACCCCTCCACTTT.

The CDR3 region has the DNA TGTGCCAGCAGCCAGACGGGGAATAGCAATCAGCCCCAGCATTTT. It encodes CASSQTGNSNQPQHF. The genes are TRBV3-1 (or the pseudogene TRBV3-2) and TRBJ1-5, with no clear D. CDR3 size: 15 residues. V was pared by 3 bases and J by 0 bases, with 9 bases between. Germline loops: CDR1 LGHDT, CDR2 YNNKEL (reference sequence).

This clone was counted once. The genes are TRBV6-5 and TRBJ1-5; the D gene is possibly TRBD1 (6 bases). CDR3 length: 15 amino acids. Germline-derived CDR1 and CDR2 are MNHEY and SVGAGI. Trimming removed 3 bases from V and 6 bases from J, with 15 bases in between. The CDR3 reads CASSYSAGVAQPQHF. The CDR3 region has the DNA TGTGCCAGCAGTTATTCGGCAGGGGTGGCTCAGCCCCAGCATTTT.

The gene calls are TRBV27 and TRBJ2-7, with a tentative D call TRBD2 (6 bases). This CDR3 region has 14 residues. Germline assignment: CDR1 MNHEY and CDR2 SMNVEV (reference sequence). V was cut by 0 bases and J by 4 bases, with 10 bases left in between. The CDR3 here is CASSLSGGGYEQYF. CDR3 in DNA: TGTGCCAGCAGTTTATCCGGGGGTGGGTACGAGCAGTACTTC.

This chain joins TRBV7-9 and TRBJ2-2; maybe TRBD1 (6 bases). The CDR3 runs 15 residues. V lost 6 bases, J lost 0 bases, and 11 bases lay in between. Germline CDR1 and CDR2: SEHNR and FQNEAQ (reference sequence). The CDR3 DNA reads TGTGCCAGCAGAATGACAGGCTCGAACACCGGGGAGCTGTTTTTT. Translation: CASRMTGSNTGELFF.

This clone was seen only a few times. The chain is built from TRBV6-1 and TRBJ2-3; TRBD2 aligns across 12 bases. The germline V gene encodes CDR1 MNHNS and CDR2 SASEGT. The trim removed 2 bases at V and 4 bases at J, leaving 1 base unmatched. The CDR3 is made up of 15 amino acids. CDR3 loop: CASSELAGGPDTQYF. The CDR3 DNA is TGTGCCAGCAGTGAACTAGCGGGGGGGCCAGATACGCAGTATTTT.

The chain carries TRBV10-3 and TRBJ1-2, with a weak D call TRBD1 (6 bases). Trimming pared 5 bases from V and 3 bases from J, leaving 10 bases between. The CDR3 has 13 amino acids. Per germline, CDR1 ENHRY and CDR2 SYGVKD. CDR3 residues: CAISNREHYGYTF. CDR3 sequence (DNA): TGTGCCATCAGTAACAGGGAACACTATGGCTACACCTTC.

DNA for the CDR3: TGTGCCAGCAGACTCAGAGGGGGCGATGAAAAACTGTTTTTT. Its protein is CASRLRGGDEKLFF. This chain connects TRBV5-6 to TRBJ1-4; TRBD1 aligns across 7 bases. The germline gives CDR1 SGHDT, CDR2 YYEEEE. J lost 6 bases, V lost 5 bases, and 7 bases had no gene match. The CDR3 has 14 amino acids.

The chain recombines TRBV5-4 with TRBJ2-2; 11 nucleotides agree with TRBD2. The length of the CDR3 is 16 residues. With 4 bases clipped from V and 5 bases from J, the junction kept 7 bases outside the gene matches. Germline values: CDR1 SGHNT, CDR2 YYREEE (reference sequence). CDR3 region: CASSPQTSGATGELFF. Written as DNA, the CDR3 is TGTGCCAGCAGCCCCCAGACTAGCGGGGCAACCGGGGAGCTGTTTTTT. Full variable domain (remainder filled in from reference TRBV5-4 and TRBJ2-2): ETGVTQSPTHLIKTRGQQVTLRCSSQSGHNTVSWYQQALGQGPQFIFQYYREEENGRGNFPPRFSGLQFPNYSSELNVNALELDDSALYLCASSPQTSGATGELFFGEGSRLTVL.

The chain links TRBV5-1 to TRBJ2-5, with 7 bases that match TRBD2. Germline V gene lookup returns CDR1 SGHRS and CDR2 YFSETQ. The CDR3 totals 14 residues. J was trimmed by 2 bases and V by 6 bases; bases with no gene match: 7. CDR3 protein: CASKGRGDQETQYF. CDR3 bases: TGCGCCAGCAAGGGTCGGGGGGATCAAGAGACCCAGTACTTC.

V is TRBV5-1 and J is TRBJ2-7; a weak D match, TRBD2 (6 bases). The CDR3 covers 13 residues. The germline V gene has CDR1 SGHRS and CDR2 YFSETQ. Trimming took off 3 bases at V and 5 bases at J, with 12 bases between the two ends. The CDR3 coding sequence is TGCGCCAGCAGCTGGGAGGACACCCACGAGCAGTACTTC. Translation gives CASSWEDTHEQYF.

This clone was recorded a few times. The V and J genes are TRBV30 and TRBJ1-1; TRBD1 agrees at 7 bases. Per germline, CDR1 GTSNPN and CDR2 SVGIG (reference sequence). The CDR3 is 15 amino acids. Unmatched junction bases numbered 14, after V lost 3 bases and J lost 7 bases. CDR3 region: CAWRRDRALLNEAFF. CDR3 nucleotide sequence: TGTGCCTGGAGGAGAGACAGGGCCCTCCTCAATGAAGCTTTCTTT.

The genes are TRBV27 and TRBJ1-6, with 7 bases that match TRBD1. The CDR3 is made up of 15 amino acids. J gave up 8 bases and V 6 bases, and 10 bases lay outside the gene matches. Germline CDR1 reads MNHEY; CDR2 reads SMNVEV (reference sequence). CDR3 DNA sequence: TGTGCCAGCAGGGGACAGCGAGTCGAAGATTCACCCCTCCACTTT. It translates to CASRGQRVEDSPLHF.

The gene calls are TRBV20-1 and TRBJ2-5; no reliable D call. Germline loops: CDR1 DFQATT, CDR2 SNEGSKA (reference sequence). CDR3 length: 13 residues. Trimming left V 3 bases short and J 2 bases short, with 10 bases between. The CDR3 DNA follows: TGCAGTGCTAGTCCCCCCCCACAAGAGACCCAGTACTTC. This codes for CSASPPPQETQYF.

The gene calls are TRBV5-1 and TRBJ2-1, with 10 bases matching TRBD1. The germline CDR1 and CDR2 sequences are SGHRS and YFSETQ. This CDR3 has 16 amino acids. The trim removed 0 bases at V and 2 bases at J, leaving 2 bases unmatched. Written as DNA, the CDR3 is TGCGCCAGCAGCTTGGCGGGACAGGGGACCTACAATGAGCAGTTCTTC. Amino acid sequence: CASSLAGQGTYNEQFF.

V gene TRBV21-1 combines with J gene TRBJ1-5; no DNA check was done on the table's D call, TRBD1. TRBV21-1 is a pseudogene locus. This CDR3 contains 15 residues. The CDR3 is CASSNAGGLYQPQHF. The CDR3 DNA is TGTGCCAGCAGCAACGCAGGGGGCCTCTATCAGCCCCAGCATTTT.

V gene TRBV10-3 combines with J gene TRBJ2-7, with 9 bases identical to TRBD2. With 10 bases clipped from V and 2 bases from J, the junction kept 12 bases outside the gene matches. Germline assignment: CDR1 ENHRY and CDR2 SYGVKD. The CDR3 loop spans 15 amino acids. CDR3 sequence (DNA): TGTGCCACCCAAGACCATAGCGGGGGAGCCTACGAGCAGTACTTC. This encodes CATQDHSGGAYEQYF.

The genes are TRBV6-1 and TRBJ1-1; D is unresolved. The CDR3 contains 13 residues. The germline V gene encodes CDR1 MNHNS and CDR2 SASEGT. The germline V and J ends were trimmed by 1 base and 6 bases, with 9 bases remaining between them. The CDR3 DNA sequence: TGTGCCAGCAGTGAAGACCTTTGGCCTGAAGCTTTCTTT. Translation gives CASSEDLWPEAFF.

This sequence joins TRBV19 and TRBJ1-2, with 7 bases lining up with TRBD1. After removal of 3 bases from V and 0 bases from J, the junction contained 7 bases not matched to a gene. This CDR3 contains 16 residues. Germline CDR1 LNHDA, CDR2 SQIVND (reference sequence). CDR3 amino acids: CASSMDRTGANYGYTF. DNA for the CDR3: TGTGCCAGTAGTATGGACCGGACAGGAGCTAACTATGGCTACACCTTC. Based on the CDR3 plus reference TRBV19 and TRBJ1-2, the full variable domain is DGGITQSPKYLFRKEGQNVTLSCEQNLNHDAMYWYRQDPGQGLRLIYYSQIVNDFQKGDIAEGYSVSREKKESFPLTVTSAQKNPTAFYLCASSMDRTGANYGYTFGSGTRLTVV.

The chain links TRBV9 to TRBJ2-3, with TRBD2 matching 12 bases. CDR1 is SGDLS and CDR2 is YYNGEE in the germline V gene. This CDR3 has 16 amino acids. The V segment lost 3 bases and the J segment 1 base; nucleotides outside the gene matches: 3. CDR3 nucleotides: TGTGCCAGCAGCGCCCGACTAGCGGGGGGCACAGATACGCAGTATTTT. Residues: CASSARLAGGTDTQYF.

The rearrangement joins TRBV7-9 to TRBJ1-2; no reliable D call. Trimming pared 7 bases from V and 4 bases from J, leaving 10 bases between. CDR1 SEHNR and CDR2 FQNEAQ come from the germline V gene (reference sequence). The CDR3 length is 12 residues. As DNA, the CDR3 is TGTGCCAGCACGGCTACAGTCTATGGCTACACCTTC. Its translation: CASTATVYGYTF.